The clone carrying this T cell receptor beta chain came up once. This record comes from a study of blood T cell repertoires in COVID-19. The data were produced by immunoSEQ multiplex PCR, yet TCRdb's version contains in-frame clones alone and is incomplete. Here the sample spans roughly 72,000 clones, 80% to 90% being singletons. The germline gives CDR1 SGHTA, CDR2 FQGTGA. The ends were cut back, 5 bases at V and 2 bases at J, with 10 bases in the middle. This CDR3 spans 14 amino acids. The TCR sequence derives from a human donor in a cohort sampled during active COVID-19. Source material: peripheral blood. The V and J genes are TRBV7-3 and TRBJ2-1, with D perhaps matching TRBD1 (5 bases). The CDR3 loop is CASSLSRAYNEQFF. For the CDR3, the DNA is TGTGCCAGCAGCCTCTCCAGGGCCTACAATGAGCAGTTCTTC. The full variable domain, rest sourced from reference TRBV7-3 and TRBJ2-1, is GAGVSQTPSNKVTEKGKYVELRCDPISGHTALYWYRQSLGQGPEFLIYFQGTGAADDSGLPNDRFFAVRPEGSVSTLKIQRTERGDSAVYLCASSLSRAYNEQFFGPGTRLTVL.